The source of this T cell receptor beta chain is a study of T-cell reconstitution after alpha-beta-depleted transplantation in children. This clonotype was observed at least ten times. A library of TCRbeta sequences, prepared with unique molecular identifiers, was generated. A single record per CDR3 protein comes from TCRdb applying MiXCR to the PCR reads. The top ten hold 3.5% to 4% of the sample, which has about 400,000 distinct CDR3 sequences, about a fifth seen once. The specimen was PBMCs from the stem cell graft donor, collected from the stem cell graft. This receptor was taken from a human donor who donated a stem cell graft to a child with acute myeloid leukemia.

CDR3 loop: CAIRGDRATSYEQYF. For the CDR3, the DNA is TGTGCCATCAGGGGGGACAGGGCAACCTCCTACGAGCAGTACTTC. The chain carries TRBV10-3 and TRBJ2-7; 9 bases line up with TRBD1. CDR1 is ENHRY and CDR2 is SYGVKD in the germline V gene. The CDR3 extends over 15 amino acids. V lost 6 bases to trimming and J lost 0 bases; unmatched junction nucleotides: 6.